This T cell receptor (beta chain) derives from a study of response to subunit inactivated influenza vaccine. This clonotype was observed a handful of times. The CDR3 loop spans 15 amino acids. After removal of 5 bases from V and 5 bases from J, the junction contained 6 bases not matched to a gene. TCRdb ran MiXCR on the RT-PCR reads and lists one entry per CDR3 protein. The sample contains around 520,000 distinct CDR3 sequences, approximately 12% of which appear only once. The source is a man in his fifties who received an inactivated influenza vaccine. The specimen comprised PBMCs from blood, sampled on the day of vaccination. The V and J genes are TRBV12-3 or TRBV12-4 and TRBJ2-2; TRBD1 matches at 9 bases. Written as DNA, the CDR3 is TGTGCCAGCAGTCACAGGGGGCGTTTGACCGGGGAGCTGTTTTTT. Residues: CASSHRGRLTGELFF.